The entry below gives a single T cell receptor (beta chain) sequence along with its context. What it binds is not known. The library was made from cDNA and included unique molecular identifiers. Each batch of 1 to 10 million T cells produced around 460,000 cDNA molecules. TCRdb ran MiXCR on the PCR reads and lists one entry per CDR3 protein. The table includes hundreds of thousands of distinct CDR3 sequences, roughly three fifths detected once. The sample belongs to a study of post-analysis software for immune sequencing data. About the study: The patients showed relapsing-remitting, secondary progressive and progressive-relapsing multiple sclerosis courses. Study-wide findings and caveats: Among multiple sclerosis patients, normalized Chao1 diversity was significantly below that of controls. Samples from a shared batch, those prepared together, strongly co-clustered by F measure. Roughly 5 TRBV segments, TRBV5-6, TRBV5-1 and TRBV20-1 among them, were found more frequent in patients than controls.

The CDR3 is 16 amino acids. Germline-derived CDR1 and CDR2 are SGHRS and YFSETQ. V gave up 7 bases and J gave up 8 bases, with 25 bases separating them. The receptor comes from a girl aged 2-9 years with multiple sclerosis. The chain has TRBV5-1 and TRBJ2-1, with D perhaps matching TRBD1 or TRBD2 (6 bases each). Sequencing was carried out using blood. The CDR3 region has the DNA TGCGCCAGCGCTGACGGGGGCAGGGGTGAAGGGGATGAGCAGTTCTTC. It specifies CASADGGRGEGDEQFF. Together with reference TRBV5-1 and TRBJ2-1, the CDR3 gives the full variable domain: KAGVTQTPRYLIKTRGQQVTLSCSPISGHRSVSWYQQTPGQGLQFLFEYFSETQRNKGNFPGRFSGRQFSNSRSEMNVSTLELGDSALYLCASADGGRGEGDEQFFGPGTRLTVL.